This TCR beta chain was captured in a study of T-cell reconstitution after alpha-beta-depleted transplantation in children. With respect to this clonotype: Antigen specificity is unknown.

Molecular barcoding with unique molecular identifiers was used for the TCRbeta library. MiXCR, run by TCRdb on the PCR reads, gives a single entry per CDR3 protein. Counted here are more than 300,000 distinct CDR3 sequences, 15% to 20% occurring once; the ten biggest clones make up about 41%. Whole-study results and caveats: Certain patients had high TCRbeta diversity at day 60, and it came from recipient T cells and thymic progenitors that survived. Counts and diversity of T cells one year after transplant came mostly from newly produced T cells.

Germline trimming cut 3 bases from V and 5 bases from J; bases unmatched to any gene: 9. Germline-derived CDR1 and CDR2 are GTSNPN and SVGIG (reference sequence). This CDR3 is 14 amino acids long. The sequence derives from a male patient aged 2 to 9 who had a stem cell transplant for acute lymphoblastic leukemia, so the T cells may come from the graft donor. The chain combines TRBV30 with TRBJ2-7; TRBD1 matches 8 bases. The source material was PBMCs, mostly from graft donor cells, sampled 360 days after TCRalphabeta/CD19-depleted stem cell transplant. CDR3 sequence: CAWRNRGVQNEQYF. CDR3 nucleotides: TGTGCCTGGAGGAACAGGGGGGTACAGAACGAGCAGTACTTC.